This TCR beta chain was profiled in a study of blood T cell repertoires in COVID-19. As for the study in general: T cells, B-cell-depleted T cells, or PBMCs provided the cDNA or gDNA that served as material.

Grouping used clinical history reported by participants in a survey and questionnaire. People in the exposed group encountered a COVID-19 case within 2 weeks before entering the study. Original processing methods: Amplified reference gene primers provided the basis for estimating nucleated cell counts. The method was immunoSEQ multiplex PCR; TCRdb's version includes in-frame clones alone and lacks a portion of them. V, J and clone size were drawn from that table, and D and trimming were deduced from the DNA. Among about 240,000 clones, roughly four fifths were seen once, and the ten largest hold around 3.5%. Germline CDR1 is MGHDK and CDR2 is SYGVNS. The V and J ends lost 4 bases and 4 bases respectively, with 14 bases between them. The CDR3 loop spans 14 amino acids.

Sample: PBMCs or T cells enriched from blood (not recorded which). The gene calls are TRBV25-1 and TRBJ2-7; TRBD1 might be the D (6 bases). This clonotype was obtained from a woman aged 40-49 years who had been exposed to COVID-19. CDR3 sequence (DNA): TGTGCCAGCAGTGGAGAACAGGGTGCTTACGAGCAGTACTTC. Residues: CASSGEQGAYEQYF.